This T cell receptor (beta chain) emerged from a study of T cell repertoires in cytomegalovirus infection. About the study: Both CMV infection and a matching HLA type were indicated by public TCR beta signatures.

Via MiXCR, TCRdb re-called the reads, giving one row per CDR3 protein. The table includes tens of thousands of distinct CDR3 sequences, 33% detected once. The CDR3 covers 16 residues. Germline-derived CDR1 and CDR2 are ENHRY and SYGVKD. Trimming stripped 0 bases from V and 7 bases from J, with 13 bases between. Only a few counts were recorded for this clonotype. The antigen remains undetermined. This chain joins TRBV10-3 and TRBJ1-6; a possible D gene is TRBD1 (6 bases). Sequencing used PBMCs, sequenced either directly or after in vitro stimulation (not recorded which). This TCR was sampled from a human donor in good health (CMV status not recorded). Some clones in this sample may be carry-over from other donors' samples. The CDR3 DNA reads as TGTGCCATCAGTGAGTCGACTAGACAGGCAAATTCACCCCTCCACTTT. Protein: CAISESTRQANSPLHF.